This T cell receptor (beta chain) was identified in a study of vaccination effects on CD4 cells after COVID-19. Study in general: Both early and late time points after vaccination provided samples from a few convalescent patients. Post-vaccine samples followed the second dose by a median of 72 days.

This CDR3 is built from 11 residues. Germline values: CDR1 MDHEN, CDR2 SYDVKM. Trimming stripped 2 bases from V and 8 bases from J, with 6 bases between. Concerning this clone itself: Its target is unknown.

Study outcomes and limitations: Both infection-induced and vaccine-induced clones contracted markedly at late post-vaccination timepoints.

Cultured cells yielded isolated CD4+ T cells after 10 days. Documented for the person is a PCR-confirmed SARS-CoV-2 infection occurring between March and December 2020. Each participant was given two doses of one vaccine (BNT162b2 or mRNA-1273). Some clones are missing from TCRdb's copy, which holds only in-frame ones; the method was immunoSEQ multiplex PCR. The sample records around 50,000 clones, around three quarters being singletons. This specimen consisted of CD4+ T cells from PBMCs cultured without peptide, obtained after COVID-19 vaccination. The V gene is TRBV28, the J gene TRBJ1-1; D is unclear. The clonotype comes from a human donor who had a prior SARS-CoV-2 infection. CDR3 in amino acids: CASSLRREAFF. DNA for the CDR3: TGTGCCAGCAGTTTAAGGCGAGAAGCTTTCTTT.